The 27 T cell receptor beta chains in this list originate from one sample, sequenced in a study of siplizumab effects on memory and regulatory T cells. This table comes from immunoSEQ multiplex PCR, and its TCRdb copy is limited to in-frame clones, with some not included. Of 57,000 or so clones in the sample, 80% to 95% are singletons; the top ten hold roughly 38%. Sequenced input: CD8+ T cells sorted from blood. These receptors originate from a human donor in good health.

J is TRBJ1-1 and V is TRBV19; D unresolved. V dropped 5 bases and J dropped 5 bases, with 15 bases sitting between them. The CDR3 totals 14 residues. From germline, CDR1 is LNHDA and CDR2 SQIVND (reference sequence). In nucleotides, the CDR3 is TGTGCCAGTAGTCTTTCTTTAGGGAGTACTGAAGCTTTCTTT. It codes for CASSLSLGSTEAFF.

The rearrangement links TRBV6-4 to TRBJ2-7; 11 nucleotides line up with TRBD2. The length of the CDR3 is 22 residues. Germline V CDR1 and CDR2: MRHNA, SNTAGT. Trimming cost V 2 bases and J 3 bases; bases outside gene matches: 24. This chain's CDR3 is CASSDPGTDVLAGGPSSYEQYF. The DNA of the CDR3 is TGTGCCAGCAGTGACCCCGGGACAGATGTATTAGCGGGAGGGCCTTCGAGCTACGAGCAGTACTTC.

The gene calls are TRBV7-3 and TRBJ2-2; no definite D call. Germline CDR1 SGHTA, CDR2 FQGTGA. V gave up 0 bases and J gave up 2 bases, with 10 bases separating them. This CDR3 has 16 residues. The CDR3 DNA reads TGTGCCAGCAGCTTAACTGTGACATTAAACACCGGGGAGCTGTTTTTT. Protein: CASSLTVTLNTGELFF.

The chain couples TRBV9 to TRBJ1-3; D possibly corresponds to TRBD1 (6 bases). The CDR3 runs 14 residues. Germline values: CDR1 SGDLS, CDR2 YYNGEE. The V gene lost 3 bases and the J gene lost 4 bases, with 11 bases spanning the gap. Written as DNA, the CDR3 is TGTGCCAGCAGCGGATCACAGGGAGGAAACACCATATATTTT. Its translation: CASSGSQGGNTIYF.

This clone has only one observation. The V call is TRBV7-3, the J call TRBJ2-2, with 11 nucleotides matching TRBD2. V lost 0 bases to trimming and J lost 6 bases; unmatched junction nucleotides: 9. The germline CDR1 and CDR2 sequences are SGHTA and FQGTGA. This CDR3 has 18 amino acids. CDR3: CASSLTLAGGGGPGELFF. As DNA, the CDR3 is TGTGCCAGCAGCTTAACTCTAGCGGGAGGTGGAGGACCCGGGGAGCTGTTTTTT.

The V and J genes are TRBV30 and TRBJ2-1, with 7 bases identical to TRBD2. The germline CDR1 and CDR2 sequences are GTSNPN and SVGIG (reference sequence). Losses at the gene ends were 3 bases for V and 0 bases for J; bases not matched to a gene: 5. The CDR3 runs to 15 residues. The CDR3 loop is CAWSGSGVSYNEQFF. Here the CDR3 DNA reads TGTGCCTGGAGCGGCAGCGGGGTCTCCTACAATGAGCAGTTCTTC.

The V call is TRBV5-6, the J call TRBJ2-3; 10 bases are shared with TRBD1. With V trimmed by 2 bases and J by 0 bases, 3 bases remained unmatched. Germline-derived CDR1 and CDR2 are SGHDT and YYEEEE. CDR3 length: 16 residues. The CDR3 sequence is CASSLGQGVSTDTQYF. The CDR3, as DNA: TGTGCCAGCAGCTTAGGACAGGGGGTAAGCACAGATACGCAGTATTTT.

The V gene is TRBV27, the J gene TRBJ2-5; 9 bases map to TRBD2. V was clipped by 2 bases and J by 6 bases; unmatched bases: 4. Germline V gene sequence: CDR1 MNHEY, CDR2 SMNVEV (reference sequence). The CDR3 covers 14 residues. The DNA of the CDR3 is TGTGCCAGCAGTTTAGGCGGGAGGGCAAAGACCCAGTACTTC. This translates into CASSLGGRAKTQYF.

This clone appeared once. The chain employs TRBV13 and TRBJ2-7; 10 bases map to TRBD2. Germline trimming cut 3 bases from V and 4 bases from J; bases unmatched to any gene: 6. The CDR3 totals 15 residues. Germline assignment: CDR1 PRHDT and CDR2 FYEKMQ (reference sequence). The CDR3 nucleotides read TGTGCCAGCAGCTTTCCAAGCGGGAGGGTTTACGAGCAGTACTTC. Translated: CASSFPSGRVYEQYF.

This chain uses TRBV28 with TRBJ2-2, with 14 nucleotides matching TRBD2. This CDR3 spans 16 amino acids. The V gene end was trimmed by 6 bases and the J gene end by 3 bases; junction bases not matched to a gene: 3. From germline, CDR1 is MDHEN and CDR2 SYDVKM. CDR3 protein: CASSLGLAGDTGELFF. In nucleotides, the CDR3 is TGTGCCAGCAGCCTGGGACTAGCGGGAGACACCGGGGAGCTGTTTTTT.

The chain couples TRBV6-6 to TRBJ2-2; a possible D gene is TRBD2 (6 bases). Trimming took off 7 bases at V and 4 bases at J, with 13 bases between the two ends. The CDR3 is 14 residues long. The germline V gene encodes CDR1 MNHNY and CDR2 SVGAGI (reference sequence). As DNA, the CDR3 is TGTGCCAGCACCCCAGGAGCGGGCACCGGGGAGCTGTTTTTT. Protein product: CASTPGAGTGELFF.

The CDR3 DNA reads as TGTGCCAGTAGTATTTGGGGGAACACTGAAGCTTTCTTT. Its translation is CASSIWGNTEAFF. This chain joins TRBV19 and TRBJ1-1; D remains unclear. Germline assignment: CDR1 LNHDA and CDR2 SQIVND (reference sequence). Trimming took off 3 bases at V and 1 base at J, with 6 bases between the two ends. This CDR3 spans 13 amino acids.

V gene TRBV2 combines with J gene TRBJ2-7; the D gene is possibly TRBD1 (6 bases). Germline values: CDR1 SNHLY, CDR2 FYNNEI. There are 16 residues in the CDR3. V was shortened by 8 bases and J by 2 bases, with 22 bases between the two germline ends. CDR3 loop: CASPREFSDSPYEQYF. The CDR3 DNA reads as TGTGCCAGCCCCCGTGAGTTTTCGGACAGTCCCTACGAGCAGTACTTC. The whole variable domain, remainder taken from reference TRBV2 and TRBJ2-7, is EPEVTQTPSHQVTQMGQEVILRCVPISNHLYFYWYRQILGQKVEFLVSFYNNEISEKSEIFDDQFSVERPDGSNFTLKIRSTKLEDSAMYFCASPREFSDSPYEQYFGPGTRLTVT.

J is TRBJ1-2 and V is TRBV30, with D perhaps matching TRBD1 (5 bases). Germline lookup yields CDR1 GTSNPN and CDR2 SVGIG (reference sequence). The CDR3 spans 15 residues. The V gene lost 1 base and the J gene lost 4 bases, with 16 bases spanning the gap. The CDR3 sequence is CAWSDGTDHRYGYTF. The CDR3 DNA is TGTGCCTGGAGTGACGGGACGGACCACCGCTATGGCTACACCTTC.

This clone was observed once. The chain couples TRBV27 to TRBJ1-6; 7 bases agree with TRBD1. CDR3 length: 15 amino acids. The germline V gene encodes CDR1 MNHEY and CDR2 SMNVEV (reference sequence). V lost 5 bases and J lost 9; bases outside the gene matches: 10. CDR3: CASSTGTALGSPLHF. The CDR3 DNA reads TGTGCCAGCAGTACCGGGACAGCCCTCGGTTCACCCCTCCACTTT.

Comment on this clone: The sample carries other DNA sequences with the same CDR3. CDR3 sequence: CASSPGTVYGYTF. The CDR3 nucleotides are TGTGCCAGCAGCCCCGGGACAGTCTATGGCTACACCTTC. V and J are TRBV7-8 and TRBJ1-2; the match to TRBD1 covers 7 bases. Unmatched junction bases numbered 4, after V lost 5 bases and J lost 4 bases. Looked up from germline, CDR1 is SGHVS and CDR2 is FQNEAQ. This CDR3 is 13 amino acids long.

The CDR3 DNA follows: TGTGCCAGCAGCTTGAGGGAGGGGGGCACCGGGGAGCTGTTTTTT. Amino acid sequence: CASSLREGGTGELFF. This chain uses TRBV11-2 with TRBJ2-2; a possible D gene is TRBD2 (7 bases). Per the germline V gene, CDR1 is SGHAT and CDR2 is FQNNGV. The CDR3 loop spans 15 amino acids. V was clipped by 3 bases and J by 4 bases, with 12 bases between them.

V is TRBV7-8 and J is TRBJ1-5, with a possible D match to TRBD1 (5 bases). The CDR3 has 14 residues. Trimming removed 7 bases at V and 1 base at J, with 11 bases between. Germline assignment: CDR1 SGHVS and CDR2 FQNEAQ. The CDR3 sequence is CASTRGVSNQPQHF. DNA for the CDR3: TGTGCCAGCACCCGGGGGGTCAGCAATCAGCCCCAGCATTTT.

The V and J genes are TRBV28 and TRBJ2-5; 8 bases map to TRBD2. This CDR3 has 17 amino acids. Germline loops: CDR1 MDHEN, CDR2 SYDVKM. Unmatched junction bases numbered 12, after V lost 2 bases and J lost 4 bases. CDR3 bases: TGTGCCAGCAGTTTACCCACAGCGGGGGCGTCGGGAGAGACCCAGTACTTC. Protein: CASSLPTAGASGETQYF.

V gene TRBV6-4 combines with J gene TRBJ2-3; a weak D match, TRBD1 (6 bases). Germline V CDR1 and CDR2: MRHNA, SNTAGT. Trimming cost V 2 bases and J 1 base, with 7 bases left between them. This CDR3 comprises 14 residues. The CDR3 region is CASSDAGGTDTQYF. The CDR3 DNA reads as TGTGCCAGCAGTGACGCAGGGGGCACAGATACGCAGTATTTT.

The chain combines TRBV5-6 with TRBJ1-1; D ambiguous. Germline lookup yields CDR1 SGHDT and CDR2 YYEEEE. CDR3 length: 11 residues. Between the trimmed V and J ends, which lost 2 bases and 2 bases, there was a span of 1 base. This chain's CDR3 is CASSFNTEAFF. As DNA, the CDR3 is TGTGCCAGCAGCTTCAACACTGAAGCTTTCTTT.

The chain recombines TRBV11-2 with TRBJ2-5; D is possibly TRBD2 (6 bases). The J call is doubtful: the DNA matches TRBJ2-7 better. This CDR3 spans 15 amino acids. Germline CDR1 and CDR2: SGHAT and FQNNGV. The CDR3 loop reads CASSLDYRERIEQYF. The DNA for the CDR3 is TGTGCCAGCAGCTTAGATTATCGGGAGAGGATCGAGCAGTACTTC.

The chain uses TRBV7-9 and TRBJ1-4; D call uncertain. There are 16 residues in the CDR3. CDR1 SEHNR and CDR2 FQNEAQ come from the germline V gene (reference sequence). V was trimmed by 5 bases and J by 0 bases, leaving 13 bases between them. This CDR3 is CASSPRYAATNEKLFF. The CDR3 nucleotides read TGTGCCAGCAGCCCTCGGTATGCCGCAACTAATGAAAAACTGTTTTTT.

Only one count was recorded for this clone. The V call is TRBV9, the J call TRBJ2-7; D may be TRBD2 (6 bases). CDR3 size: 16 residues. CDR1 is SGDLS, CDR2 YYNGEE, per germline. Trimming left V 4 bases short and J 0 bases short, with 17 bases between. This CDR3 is CASSPRSSESSYEQYF. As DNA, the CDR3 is TGTGCCAGCAGCCCCCGGTCTAGCGAGAGCTCCTACGAGCAGTACTTC.

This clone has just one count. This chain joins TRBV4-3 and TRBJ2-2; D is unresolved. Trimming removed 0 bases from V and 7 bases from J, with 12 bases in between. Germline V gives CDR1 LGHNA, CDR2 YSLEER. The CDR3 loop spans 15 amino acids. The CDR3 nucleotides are TGCGCCAGCAGCCAAGAGGATGCGGATGGCGGGGAGCTGTTTTTT. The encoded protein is CASSQEDADGGELFF.

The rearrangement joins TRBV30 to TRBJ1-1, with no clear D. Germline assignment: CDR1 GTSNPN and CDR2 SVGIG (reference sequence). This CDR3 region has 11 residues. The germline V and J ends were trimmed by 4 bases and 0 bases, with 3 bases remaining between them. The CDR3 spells CAWTLNTEAFF. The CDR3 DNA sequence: TGTGCCTGGACCTTGAACACTGAAGCTTTCTTT.

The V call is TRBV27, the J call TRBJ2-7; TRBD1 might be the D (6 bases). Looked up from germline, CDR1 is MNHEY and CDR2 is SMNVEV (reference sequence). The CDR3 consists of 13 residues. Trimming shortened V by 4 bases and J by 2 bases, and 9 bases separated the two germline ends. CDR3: CASSSRTAYEQYF. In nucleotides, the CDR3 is TGTGCCAGCAGTTCAAGGACAGCCTACGAGCAGTACTTC.